This is a list of T cell receptor beta chains from one sample in a study of blood T cell repertoires in COVID-19. TCRdb keeps only in-frame clones here, not all; method: immunoSEQ multiplex PCR. The repertoire includes about 280,000 clones, around nine tenths of them detected once, and approximately 9.7% sits in the top ten. Sequencing was done on a sample of peripheral blood. These TCRs come from a man aged 40-49 years with active or convalescent COVID-19. Both conserved end residues are part of each CDR3. Fields, in order: V gene, J gene, D gene, CDR3 protein. A D gene is named only where the DNA matches it firmly.

V: TRBV9; J: TRBJ1-2; D: TRBD1; CDR3: CASSPGQGQYTF
V: TRBV29-1; J: TRBJ2-1; D: -; CDR3: CSVGAGDHEQFF
V: TRBV18; J: TRBJ1-5; D: -; CDR3: CASSPRRANQPQHF
V: TRBV5-4; J: TRBJ2-1; D: -; CDR3: CASSLGPTPNEQFF
V: TRBV28; J: TRBJ2-1; D: TRBD2; CDR3: CASSPGRTSGSNEVGEVYNEQFF
V: TRBV6-5; J: TRBJ1-6; D: -; CDR3: CASSYSYGGDSPLHF
V: TRBV7-9; J: TRBJ2-5; D: TRBD2; CDR3: CASSSFGLADQETQYF
V: TRBV30; J: TRBJ2-7; D: -; CDR3: CAWSVVRSGGRDEQYF
V: TRBV29-1; J: TRBJ1-2; D: TRBD1; CDR3: CSVKPGTGNGYTF
V: TRBV5-1; J: TRBJ2-6; D: -; CDR3: CASGELGGANVLTF
V: TRBV2; J: TRBJ1-5; D: -; CDR3: CASCLWQYNQPQHF
V: TRBV6-5; J: TRBJ2-1; D: TRBD2; CDR3: CASSYWGLADNEQFF
V: TRBV5-1; J: TRBJ2-3; D: -; CDR3: CASSSGLFTDTQYF
V: TRBV9; J: TRBJ2-3; D: -; CDR3: CASSGLSSFSTDTQYF
V: TRBV6-5; J: TRBJ1-2; D: -; CDR3: CASSNPTDYYGYTF
V: TRBV24-1; J: TRBJ2-5; D: -; CDR3: CATSETPQETQYF
V: TRBV5-1; J: TRBJ1-1; D: -; CDR3: CASQPLPETNTEAFF
V: TRBV18; J: TRBJ1-2; D: TRBD1; CDR3: CASSLGTGWPNYGYTF
V: TRBV29-1; J: TRBJ2-5; D: TRBD2; CDR3: CSVAGLALETQYF
V: TRBV19; J: TRBJ1-2; D: TRBD1; CDR3: CASSLGQGDYGYTF
V: TRBV9; J: TRBJ2-7; D: TRBD2; CDR3: CASSVEAGGSSYEQYF
V: TRBV19; J: TRBJ2-7; D: -; CDR3: CASSRGAETTYEQYF
V: TRBV2; J: TRBJ1-4; D: TRBD1; CDR3: CASRPDRGPNEKLFF
V: TRBV29-1; J: TRBJ2-5; D: TRBD2; CDR3: CSVRTRETQYF
V: TRBV3-1/TRBV3-2; J: TRBJ2-3; D: TRBD1; CDR3: CASSLDRSSTDTQYF
V: TRBV3-1/TRBV3-2; J: TRBJ1-6; D: TRBD1; CDR3: CASRLNRGDNSPLHF
V: TRBV5-6; J: TRBJ1-2; D: -; CDR3: CASRPHPGRGGGGYTF
V: TRBV9; J: TRBJ1-1; D: -; CDR3: CASTELLYGQTWENTEAFF
V: TRBV9; J: TRBJ2-7; D: TRBD1; CDR3: CASSATPGQGAYEQYF
V: TRBV6-5; J: TRBJ1-1; D: TRBD1; CDR3: CASSYGTASQFAFF
V: TRBV18; J: TRBJ1-5; D: -; CDR3: CASSPGGGSNQPQHF
V: TRBV6-5; J: TRBJ1-1; D: -; CDR3: CASSYHSGNTEAFF
V: TRBV13; J: TRBJ1-1; D: -; CDR3: CASSSSQGGSYFGAFF
V: TRBV5-1; J: TRBJ2-1; D: -; CDR3: CASSLTGSGYNEQFF
V: TRBV2; J: TRBJ2-1; D: -; CDR3: CASPRGNGEQFF
V: TRBV11-3; J: TRBJ1-2; D: TRBD1; CDR3: CASSSSSTGGDFRYGYTF
V: TRBV30; J: TRBJ1-4; D: -; CDR3: CAWTRASNEKLFF
V: TRBV29-1; J: TRBJ1-4; D: -; CDR3: CSVEWARGGMQKLFF
V: TRBV9; J: TRBJ1-1; D: TRBD1; CDR3: CASSVTTGNPNTEAFF
V: TRBV27; J: TRBJ2-3; D: TRBD1; CDR3: CASSFNSRGRPDTQYF
V: TRBV5-1; J: TRBJ1-6; D: -; CDR3: CASSPEGGVSPLHF
V: TRBV21-1; J: TRBJ1-2; D: -; CDR3: CASTRQGGYGYTF
V: TRBV28; J: TRBJ2-4; D: -; CDR3: CASSNRVLAKNIQYF